What follows are 25 T cell receptor beta chains derived from one specimen sequenced in a study of PD-1 blockade in classical Hodgkin lymphoma. The assay was immunoSEQ multiplex PCR, and TCRdb's table has in-frame clones only and misses some. The repertoire holds roughly 50,000 clones, with around 87% as singletons. Stated time point: cycle 4 day 1 (C4D1), after 5 to 7 weeks of nivolumab. Patients all relapsed after autologous stem cell transplantation, and there was variation in brentuximab vedotin exposure. The sequences come from peripheral blood mononuclear cells (PBMCs), collected before the fourth cycle of nivolumab. These receptors came from a human donor with classical Hodgkin lymphoma.

The chain is built from TRBV9 and TRBJ2-5; 9 bases map to TRBD2. The CDR3 consists of 17 residues. After removal of 4 bases from V and 2 bases from J, the junction contained 12 bases not matched to a gene. CDR1 SGDLS and CDR2 YYNGEE come from the germline V gene. CDR3 nucleotides: TGTGCCAGCAGCCCGCATGCATCGCTAGCGGGACAAGAGACCCAGTACTTC. Translated, it gives CASSPHASLAGQETQYF.

As DNA, the CDR3 is TGCGCCAGTGGAGGACAGGGGCCCCAAGAGACCCAGTACTTC. It is translated as CASGGQGPQETQYF. The J gene is TRBJ2-5, the V gene TRBV5-1; the match to TRBD1 covers 9 bases. The V and J ends lost 8 bases and 1 base, in that order; junction bases with no gene match: 6. The CDR3 runs 14 residues. The germline V gene has CDR1 SGHRS and CDR2 YFSETQ.

V is TRBV9 and J is TRBJ1-2; the D is unclear. V lost 0 bases and J 0 bases, leaving 9 bases between the germline ends. Germline V gene data show CDR1 as SGDLS and CDR2 as YYNGEE. The CDR3 length is 15 residues. CDR3 protein: CASSVEPTTNYGYTF. The CDR3 coding sequence is TGTGCCAGCAGCGTAGAGCCCACCACTAACTATGGCTACACCTTC.

The chain uses TRBV5-8 and TRBJ2-7, with TRBD1 as a possible D gene (6 bases). The V gene's germline CDR1 is SGHTS and CDR2 YDEGEE. Trimming removed 3 bases from V and 0 bases from J, with 19 bases in between. CDR3 length equals 17 residues. The CDR3 DNA reads as TGTGCCAGCAGCTCGCAGACAGGCGGACGAAGCTCCTACGAGCAGTACTTC. Translating gives CASSSQTGGRSSYEQYF.

The V and J genes are TRBV29-1 and TRBJ2-7; tentative D call: TRBD1 (5 bases). V lost 0 bases, J lost 3 bases, and 9 bases lay in between. Per germline, CDR1 SQVTM and CDR2 ANQGSEA. CDR3 size: 13 residues. The CDR3 loop reads CSVEDRAHYEQYF. The CDR3 nucleotides read TGCAGCGTTGAAGACAGGGCCCACTACGAGCAGTACTTC.

This chain joins TRBV13 and TRBJ1-1; perhaps TRBD1 as D (6 bases). The CDR3 is 15 residues long. The V and J ends lost 5 bases and 6 bases respectively, with 19 bases between them. Germline CDR1 and CDR2: PRHDT and FYEKMQ (reference sequence). This chain's CDR3 is CASSPQLGDIAEAFF. CDR3 DNA sequence: TGTGCCAGCAGCCCCCAATTGGGGGACATCGCTGAAGCTTTCTTT.

The chain links TRBV25-1 to TRBJ2-5, with a possible D match to TRBD1 (5 bases). This CDR3 has 14 residues. Trimming took off 3 bases at V and 5 bases at J, with 13 bases between the two ends. The V gene's germline CDR1 is MGHDK and CDR2 SYGVNS. Here the CDR3 reads CASSEPGPRETQYF. In DNA form, the CDR3 reads TGTGCCAGCAGTGAGCCAGGGCCCAGGGAGACCCAGTACTTC.

The J gene is TRBJ2-7, the V gene TRBV6-4; a possible D gene is TRBD2 (6 bases). The germline V gene has CDR1 MRHNA and CDR2 SNTAGT. The ends were cut back, 7 bases at V and 7 bases at J, with 23 bases in the middle. This CDR3 contains 15 residues. In nucleotides, the CDR3 is TGTGCCAGCAAAAGACAGCCCTTGAGACTAGGGGAGCAGTACTTC. Its translation is CASKRQPLRLGEQYF.

The table lists this clone with a few counts. The V call is TRBV28, the J call TRBJ2-3; 7 bases align to TRBD2. This CDR3 is built from 15 residues. The V gene end was trimmed by 5 bases and the J gene end by 2 bases; junction bases not matched to a gene: 7. Germline CDR1 MDHEN, CDR2 SYDVKM. In DNA, the CDR3 is TGTGCCAGCAGTCCCCCCAGCGGGATCACAGATACGCAGTATTTT. Its protein product is CASSPPSGITDTQYF.

This chain uses TRBV6-5 with TRBJ2-3; the D is unclear. This CDR3 comprises 13 residues. Between the trimmed V and J ends, which lost 8 bases and 8 bases, there was a span of 17 bases. The V gene's germline CDR1 is MNHEY and CDR2 SVGAGI. The CDR3, as DNA: TGTGCCAGCCGTGGGCCTTCATCAGGTACGCAGTATTTT. It yields the protein CASRGPSSGTQYF.

The V and J genes are TRBV30 and TRBJ2-1; D is possibly TRBD2 (6 bases). The CDR3 runs to 14 residues. V gave up 4 bases and J gave up 6 bases, with 16 bases separating them. Germline V gene sequence: CDR1 GTSNPN, CDR2 SVGIG (reference sequence). This CDR3 is CAWIGGTSPNEQFF. The DNA of the CDR3 is TGTGCCTGGATAGGCGGGACTTCACCCAATGAGCAGTTCTTC. Full variable domain (rest looked up from reference TRBV30 and TRBJ2-1): SQTIHQWPATLVQPVGSPLSLECTVEGTSNPNLYWYRQAAGRGLQLLFYSVGIGQISSEVPQNLSASRPQDRQFILSSKKLLLSDSGFYLCAWIGGTSPNEQFFGPGTRLTVL.

The V call is TRBV25-1, the J call TRBJ2-1; 7 bases fit TRBD2. Germline CDR1 reads MGHDK; CDR2 reads SYGVNS. The CDR3 covers 16 residues. Trimming cost V 6 bases and J 2 bases; bases outside gene matches: 10. In DNA, the CDR3 is TGTGCCAGCAGCTCGAGCGGGATCCGCCCCTACAATGAGCAGTTCTTC. This gives the protein CASSSSGIRPYNEQFF. Together with reference TRBV25-1 and TRBJ2-1, the CDR3 gives the full variable domain: EADIYQTPRYLVIGTGKKITLECSQTMGHDKMYWYQQDPGMELHLIHYSYGVNSTEKGDLSSESTVSRIRTEHFPLTLESARPSHTSQYLCASSSSGIRPYNEQFFGPGTRLTVL.

This rearrangement joins TRBV19 to TRBJ1-2; TRBD1 might be the D (5 bases). Germline CDR1 LNHDA, CDR2 SQIVND (reference sequence). This CDR3 contains 15 residues. V shed 2 bases and J shed 4 bases, with 14 bases lying between them. The CDR3 bases are TGTGCCAGTAGTATAATGCCCAGGGAAGTCTATGGCTACACCTTC. As protein: CASSIMPREVYGYTF.

Only one count was recorded for this clone. The CDR3: CASSLMVVAGALGANVLTF. CDR3 DNA sequence: TGTGCCAGCAGCTTAATGGTCGTAGCGGGAGCTTTGGGGGCCAACGTCCTGACTTTC. The chain couples TRBV7-3 to TRBJ2-6, with 9 bases identical to TRBD2. Germline V gene sequence: CDR1 SGHTA, CDR2 FQGTGA. After removal of 1 base from V and 4 bases from J, the junction contained 11 bases not matched to a gene. This CDR3 spans 19 amino acids.

The V call is TRBV5-1, the J call TRBJ1-4; D call uncertain. The germline V gene has CDR1 SGHRS and CDR2 YFSETQ. This CDR3 has 18 residues. Trimming shortened V by 0 bases and J by 0 bases, and 15 bases separated the two germline ends. The CDR3 DNA sequence: TGCGCCAGCAGCTTGGCCGTCGTAGCGATTGCAACTAATGAAAAACTGTTTTTT. Amino acid sequence: CASSLAVVAIATNEKLFF. Complete variable domain (other parts from reference TRBV5-1 and TRBJ1-4): KAGVTQTPRYLIKTRGQQVTLSCSPISGHRSVSWYQQTPGQGLQFLFEYFSETQRNKGNFPGRFSGRQFSNSRSEMNVSTLELGDSALYLCASSLAVVAIATNEKLFFGSGTQLSVL.

The chain is built from TRBV19 and TRBJ1-6; D is possibly TRBD1 (6 bases). The CDR3 runs to 14 residues. V was cut by 5 bases and J by 5 bases, with 10 bases left in between. CDR1 and CDR2 (germline): LNHDA, SQIVND (reference sequence). The CDR3 protein is CASSPRTDNSPLHF. The CDR3 DNA is TGTGCCAGTAGTCCTCGGACAGATAATTCACCCCTCCACTTT.

V usage is TRBV6-7 and J usage is TRBJ2-1, with TRBD2 as a possible D gene (5 bases). TRBV6-7 counts as an open reading frame of uncertain function. The CDR3 has 16 residues. Between the trimmed V and J ends, which lost 3 bases and 0 bases, there was a span of 12 bases. The CDR3 bases are TGTGCCAGCAGTTATGATCCGGGGTCCTCCTACAATGAGCAGTTCTTC. Translation gives CASSYDPGSSYNEQFF.

The genes are TRBV28 and TRBJ1-5; 7 bases align to TRBD1. There are 16 residues in the CDR3. Germline CDR1 and CDR2: MDHEN and SYDVKM. The trim removed 6 bases at V and 5 bases at J, leaving 13 bases unmatched. CDR3 nucleotides: TGTGCCAGCAGGGATTTGGCGGGACAGAATTATCAGCCCCAGCATTTT. Encoded protein: CASRDLAGQNYQPQHF. Based on the CDR3 plus reference TRBV28 and TRBJ1-5, the full variable domain is DVKVTQSSRYLVKRTGEKVFLECVQDMDHENMFWYRQDPGLGLRLIYFSYDVKMKEKGDIPEGYSVSREKKERFSLILESASTNQTSMYLCASRDLAGQNYQPQHFGDGTRLSIL.

The rearrangement uses TRBV9 and TRBJ2-7, with TRBD1 matching over 8 bases. The CDR3 runs to 14 residues. The J segment lost 5 bases and the V segment lost 0 bases, leaving 4 bases of the junction unmatched. Germline lookup yields CDR1 SGDLS and CDR2 YYNGEE. The CDR3 coding sequence is TGTGCCAGCAGCGTAGGACAGGGGATAAACGAGCAGTACTTC. Its protein product is CASSVGQGINEQYF.

The rearrangement uses TRBV7-9 and TRBJ1-2, with D possibly matching TRBD1 (5 bases). V dropped 6 bases and J dropped 4 bases, with 18 bases sitting between them. The CDR3 spans 15 residues. Germline lookup yields CDR1 SEHNR and CDR2 FQNEAQ (reference sequence). The chain's CDR3 is CASSLGRGPLYGYTF. The DNA for the CDR3 is TGTGCCAGCAGTCTCGGGAGGGGACCGCTCTATGGCTACACCTTC.

CDR3 in amino acids: CASSFHRIDGELFF. The CDR3 DNA is TGTGCCAGCAGTTTCCACCGCATTGACGGGGAGCTGTTTTTT. The rearrangement joins TRBV28 to TRBJ2-2; D remains unclear. The CDR3 covers 14 residues. Germline V gene sequence: CDR1 MDHEN, CDR2 SYDVKM. V lost 3 bases to trimming and J lost 7 bases, with 12 bases between them.

The chain employs TRBV10-3 and TRBJ2-3; 9 positions agree with TRBD1. J gave up 6 bases and V 6 bases, and 10 bases lay outside the gene matches. The CDR3 sequence is 15 residues long. Germline CDR1 and CDR2: ENHRY and SYGVKD. The CDR3 loop is CAISATGGGRDTQYF. CDR3 nucleotide sequence: TGTGCCATCAGCGCGACAGGGGGGGGCCGGGATACGCAGTATTTT.

In its sample, this clone was seen once. The V gene is TRBV7-9, the J gene TRBJ2-3; D gene unclear. There are 11 residues in the CDR3. V was pared by 8 bases and J by 2 bases, with 5 bases between. Germline values: CDR1 SEHNR, CDR2 FQNEAQ (reference sequence). The CDR3 spells CASLITDTQYF. In nucleotides, the CDR3 is TGTGCCAGCTTGATCACAGATACGCAGTATTTT.

This chain joins TRBV7-9 and TRBJ2-5; 7 bases line up with TRBD2. The CDR3 has 15 residues. The V and J ends lost 3 bases and 3 bases, in that order; junction bases with no gene match: 7. Per germline, CDR1 SEHNR and CDR2 FQNEAQ (reference sequence). The CDR3 region has the DNA TGTGCCAGCAGCTTCTCAGTGGGGAGGGAAGAGACCCAGTACTTC. It translates to CASSFSVGREETQYF.

J is TRBJ1-2 and V is TRBV15; D may be TRBD1 (5 bases). V was pared by 0 bases and J by 5 bases, with 16 bases between. From germline, CDR1 is LNHNV and CDR2 YYDKDF (reference sequence). CDR3 length: 16 amino acids. The CDR3 spells CATSRDFDSTIYGYTF. CDR3 DNA sequence: TGTGCCACCAGCAGAGATTTCGACAGCACTATTTATGGCTACACCTTC.